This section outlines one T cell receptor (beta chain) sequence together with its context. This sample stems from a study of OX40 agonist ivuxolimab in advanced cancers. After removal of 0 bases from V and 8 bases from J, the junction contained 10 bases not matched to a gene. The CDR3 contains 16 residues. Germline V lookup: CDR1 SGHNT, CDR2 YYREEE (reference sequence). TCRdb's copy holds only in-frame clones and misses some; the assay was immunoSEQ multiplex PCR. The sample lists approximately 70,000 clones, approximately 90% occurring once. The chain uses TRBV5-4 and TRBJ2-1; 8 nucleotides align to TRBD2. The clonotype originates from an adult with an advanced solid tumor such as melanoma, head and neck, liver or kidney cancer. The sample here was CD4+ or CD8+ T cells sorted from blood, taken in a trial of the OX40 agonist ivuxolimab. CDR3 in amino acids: CASSLAPGLGSDEQFF. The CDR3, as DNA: TGTGCCAGCAGCTTGGCCCCGGGACTAGGCAGTGATGAGCAGTTCTTC.